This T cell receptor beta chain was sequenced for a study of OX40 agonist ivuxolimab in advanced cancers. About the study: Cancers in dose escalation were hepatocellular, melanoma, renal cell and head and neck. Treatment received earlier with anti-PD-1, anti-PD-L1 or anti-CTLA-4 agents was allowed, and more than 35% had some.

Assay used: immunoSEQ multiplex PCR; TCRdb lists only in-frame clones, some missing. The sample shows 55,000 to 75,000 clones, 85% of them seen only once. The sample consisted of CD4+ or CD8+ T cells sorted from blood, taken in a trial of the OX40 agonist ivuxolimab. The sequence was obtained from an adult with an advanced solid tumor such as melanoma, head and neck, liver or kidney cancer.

The CDR3 here is CSVEEGAGALHF. The CDR3 DNA reads TGCAGCGTTGAAGAAGGGGCTGGGGCCCTCCACTTT. The chain links TRBV29-1 to TRBJ1-6; TRBD1 is a possible D gene (5 bases). CDR1 and CDR2 (germline): SQVTM, ANQGSEA. V was trimmed by 0 bases and J by 14 bases, leaving 11 bases between them. The CDR3 is made up of 12 amino acids.